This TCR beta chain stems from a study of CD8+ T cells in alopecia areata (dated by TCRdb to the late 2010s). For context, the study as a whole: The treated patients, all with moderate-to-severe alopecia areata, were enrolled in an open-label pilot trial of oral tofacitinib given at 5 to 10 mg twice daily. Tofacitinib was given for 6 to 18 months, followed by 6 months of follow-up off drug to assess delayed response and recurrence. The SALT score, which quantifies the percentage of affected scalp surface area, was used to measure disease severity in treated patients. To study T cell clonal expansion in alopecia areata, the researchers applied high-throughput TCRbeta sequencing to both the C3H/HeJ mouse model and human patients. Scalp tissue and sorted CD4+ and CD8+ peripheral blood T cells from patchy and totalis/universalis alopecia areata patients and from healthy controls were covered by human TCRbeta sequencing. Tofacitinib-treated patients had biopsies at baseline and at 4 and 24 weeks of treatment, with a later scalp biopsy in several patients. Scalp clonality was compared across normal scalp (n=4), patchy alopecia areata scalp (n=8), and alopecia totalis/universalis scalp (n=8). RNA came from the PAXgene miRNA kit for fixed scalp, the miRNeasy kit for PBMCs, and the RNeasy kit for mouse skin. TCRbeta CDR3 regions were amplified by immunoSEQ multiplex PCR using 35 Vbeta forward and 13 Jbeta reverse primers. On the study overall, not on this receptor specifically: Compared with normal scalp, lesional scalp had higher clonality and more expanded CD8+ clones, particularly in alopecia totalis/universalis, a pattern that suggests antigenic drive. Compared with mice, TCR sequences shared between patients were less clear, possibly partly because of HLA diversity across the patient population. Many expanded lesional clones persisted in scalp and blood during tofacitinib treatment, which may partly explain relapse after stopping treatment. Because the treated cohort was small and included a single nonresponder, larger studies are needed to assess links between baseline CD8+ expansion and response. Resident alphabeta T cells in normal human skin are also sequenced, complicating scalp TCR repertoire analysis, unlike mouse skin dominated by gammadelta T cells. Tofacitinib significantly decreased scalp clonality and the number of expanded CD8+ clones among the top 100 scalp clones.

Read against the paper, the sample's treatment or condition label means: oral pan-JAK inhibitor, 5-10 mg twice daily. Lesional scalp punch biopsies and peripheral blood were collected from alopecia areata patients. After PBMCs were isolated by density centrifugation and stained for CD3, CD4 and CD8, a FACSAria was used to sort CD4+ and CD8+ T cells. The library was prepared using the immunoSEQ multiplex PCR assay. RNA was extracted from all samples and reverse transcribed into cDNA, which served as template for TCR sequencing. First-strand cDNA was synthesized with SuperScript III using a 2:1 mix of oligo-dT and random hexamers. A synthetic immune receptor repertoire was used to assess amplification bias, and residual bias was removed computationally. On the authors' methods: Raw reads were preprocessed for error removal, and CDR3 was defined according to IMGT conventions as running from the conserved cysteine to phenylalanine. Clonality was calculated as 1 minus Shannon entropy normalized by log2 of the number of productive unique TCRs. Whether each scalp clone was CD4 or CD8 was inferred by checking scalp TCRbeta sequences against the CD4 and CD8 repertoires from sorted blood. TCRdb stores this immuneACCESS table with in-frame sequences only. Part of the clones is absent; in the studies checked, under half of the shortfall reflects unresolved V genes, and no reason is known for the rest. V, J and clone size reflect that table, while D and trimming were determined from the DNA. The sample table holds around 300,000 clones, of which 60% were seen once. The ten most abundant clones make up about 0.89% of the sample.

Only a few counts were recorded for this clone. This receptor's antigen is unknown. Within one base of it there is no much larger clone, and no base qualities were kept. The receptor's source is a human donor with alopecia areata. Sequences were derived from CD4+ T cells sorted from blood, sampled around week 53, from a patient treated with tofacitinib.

The base sequence is TGCAGCGTTAACCGGGATGCGGGGGAGCTGTTTTTT. It specifies CSVNRDAGELFF. The V and J segments used are TRBV29-1 and TRBJ2-2; 5 matching bases give a weak D call of TRBD2. Cut back by 5 bases and 8 bases, the V and J ends lie 12 bases apart. The CDR3 starts with the cysteine, ends with the phenylalanine, and has 12 residues. Kept here is only the CDR3 DNA, which spans 36 bases and is read in frame from base 1. CDR1 and CDR2, looked up from the germline V gene, are SQVTM and ANQGSEA.